This is a list of T cell receptor beta chains from one sample in a study of blood T cell repertoires in COVID-19. Sequenced by immunoSEQ multiplex PCR; TCRdb stores in-frame clones only, minus some. The sample has 120,000 to 150,000 clones; approximately 90% are singletons. The source material was peripheral blood. The receptors were sampled from a woman of 80 years or more with acute or convalescent COVID-19. Both conserved end residues are part of each CDR3. The D gene is left open where the match is weak. Not all rows give a size; the values are once, few, many and, for expanded clones, a class.

d_gene	v_gene	j_gene	abundance	CDR3nt	CDR3aa
TRBD1	TRBV18	TRBJ1-1	.	TGTGCCAGCTCACCAATGGAGGGGGCGGACACTGAAGCTTTCTTT	CASSPMEGADTEAFF
.	TRBV12-3/TRBV12-4	TRBJ2-4	.	TGTGCCAGCAGCGAACAGGATAGCATTCAGTACTTC	CASSEQDSIQYF
.	TRBV7-9	TRBJ1-1	.	TGTGCCAGCAGCTCGGGCCCGAACTCTGGACAAGGTGAAGCTTTCTTT	CASSSGPNSGQGEAFF
.	TRBV7-2	TRBJ2-3	.	TGTGCCAGCAGCCCGAACGGACAGACAGATACGCAGTATTTT	CASSPNGQTDTQYF
TRBD1	TRBV20-1	TRBJ2-7	.	TGCAGTGCTAGTGGGGACAGGGGGCTTTGGGAGCAGTACTTC	CSASGDRGLWEQYF
.	TRBV11-2	TRBJ2-1	.	TGTGCCAGCAGCTTAGCCCTTGAGCAGTTCTTC	CASSLALEQFF
.	TRBV5-4	TRBJ1-2	.	TGTGCCAGCAGCTATCCTTCTAACTATGGCTACACCTTC	CASSYPSNYGYTF
.	TRBV5-1	TRBJ2-7	.	TGCGCCAGCAGCTTGGGTCGGAGCTCCTACGAGCAGTACTTC	CASSLGRSSYEQYF
TRBD1	TRBV3-1/TRBV3-2	TRBJ1-2	.	TGTGCCAGCAGCCAAGGAGAGGACAGGGCAAACTATGGCTACACCTTC	CASSQGEDRANYGYTF
.	TRBV6-5	TRBJ2-7	.	TGTGCCAGCAGTCCAACCGGCTACGAGCAGTACTTC	CASSPTGYEQYF
TRBD1	TRBV4-2	TRBJ1-2	.	TGTGCCAGCAGGGGGGGACAGGGTTTGGGCTATGGCTACACCTTC	CASRGGQGLGYGYTF
.	TRBV11-2	TRBJ2-1	.	TGTGCCAGCAGCTTAGAGTCCAGCTCCTACAATGAGCAGTTCTTC	CASSLESSSYNEQFF
.	TRBV7-2	TRBJ1-3	.	TGTGCCAGCACCCCCCGGTTGAGCTCTGGAAACACCATATATTTT	CASTPRLSSGNTIYF
TRBD2	TRBV16	TRBJ2-7	.	TGTGCCAGCAGCCCTGGAAGTAGGGAGGGCGAGCAGTACTTC	CASSPGSREGEQYF
TRBD1	TRBV6-5	TRBJ1-2	.	TGTGCCAGCAGTTACGGGACAGGGGAATATGGCTACACCTTC	CASSYGTGEYGYTF
.	TRBV9	TRBJ1-1	.	TGTGCCAGCAGCGTAGCCTACAGTACGGGGGGCACTGAAGCTTTCTTT	CASSVAYSTGGTEAFF
.	TRBV7-2	TRBJ2-2	.	TGTGCCAGCAGCTTGACGTCCAGGGTGATCACCGGGGAGCTGTTTTTT	CASSLTSRVITGELFF
.	TRBV3-1/TRBV3-2	TRBJ1-3	.	TGTGCCAGCAGCCAAGTCGGGGTCTCTGGAAACACCATATATTTT	CASSQVGVSGNTIYF
.	TRBV18	TRBJ1-2	.	TGTGCCAGCTCACCGTCCTTACTACAGGGATCCTATGGCTACACCTTC	CASSPSLLQGSYGYTF
TRBD1	TRBV6-5	TRBJ2-1	.	TGTGCCAGCAGCTCTCGGGACAGGAGGTACAATGAGCAGTTCTTC	CASSSRDRRYNEQFF
.	TRBV5-1	TRBJ1-1	.	TGCGCCAGCAGCTTGGGACAGGCTTACACTGAAGCTTTCTTT	CASSLGQAYTEAFF
.	TRBV3-1/TRBV3-2	TRBJ1-2	few	TGTGCCAGCAGTCACAGGGCGGCGAACTATGGCTACACCTTC	CASSHRAANYGYTF
.	TRBV4-3	TRBJ1-2	.	TGCGCCAGCAGCCCTCACCCAGGCGTTCCTACATATGGCTACACCTTC	CASSPHPGVPTYGYTF
TRBD1	TRBV7-2	TRBJ1-2	.	TGTGCCAGCAGCTCTCGACAGGGGGGTAACTACACCTTC	CASSSRQGGNYTF
.	TRBV24-1	TRBJ2-1	.	TGTGCCACCAGTGATTTTTGGCAGAGGTGGTTCTTC	CATSDFWQRWFF
.	TRBV7-2	TRBJ2-5	.	TGTGCCAGCAGCCGACAGAACCAAGAGACCCAGTACTTC	CASSRQNQETQYF
TRBD1	TRBV30	TRBJ2-6	.	TGTGCCTGGAACAGGGACAGGGGACTAAGCTCTGGGGCCAACGTCCTGACTTTC	CAWNRDRGLSSGANVLTF
TRBD1	TRBV29-1	TRBJ1-1	.	TGCAGCGCAGGGAGGGACAGGGTGTCTGAAGCTTTCTTT	CSAGRDRVSEAFF
TRBD1	TRBV15	TRBJ2-7	.	TGTGCCACCAGCCCGAGAAGGACTCCAGGGGGAACGGAGCAGTACTTC	CATSPRRTPGGTEQYF
TRBD2	TRBV5-4	TRBJ2-7	few	TGTGCCAGCAGCTTGCGGGGGGACCTCGGATACGAGCAGTACTTC	CASSLRGDLGYEQYF
.	TRBV19	TRBJ1-1	.	TGTGCCAGTAGTTTTACGAGGAGGGGGAACACTGAAGCTTTCTTT	CASSFTRRGNTEAFF
TRBD1	TRBV2	TRBJ2-7	.	TGTGCCAGCACCGCGACAGGGTGGATCTCGGAGCAGTACTTC	CASTATGWISEQYF
.	TRBV29-1	TRBJ2-1	.	TGCAGCGTTTGGGACAACAATGAGCAGTTCTTC	CSVWDNNEQFF
TRBD1	TRBV19	TRBJ1-1	few	TGTGCCAGTAGTATAGATCGGATACAGGGGACGTCTTTCTTT	CASSIDRIQGTSFF
.	TRBV30	TRBJ1-3	.	TGTGCCTGGACCACCGGGAGTTATATCTCTGGAAACACCATATATTTT	CAWTTGSYISGNTIYF
TRBD1	TRBV6-5	TRBJ1-4	.	TGTGCCAGCAGCGCTTCGGCCCAGGGGGCAGAAAAACTGTTTTTT	CASSASAQGAEKLFF
TRBD1	TRBV7-9	TRBJ1-2	.	TGTGCCAGCAGCCCCAGGGGGGCCTATGGCTACACCTTC	CASSPRGAYGYTF
TRBD1	TRBV2	TRBJ1-1	.	TGTGCCAGCAGTGGGACAGGACCCACTGAAGCTTTCTTT	CASSGTGPTEAFF
.	TRBV18	TRBJ2-7	.	TGTGCCAGCTCACGGGCTAGCGACTCCTACGAGCAGTACTTC	CASSRASDSYEQYF
.	TRBV6-2/TRBV6-3	TRBJ1-2	.	TGTGCCAGCAGTTACCAAGAGAGGGGCTACACCTTC	CASSYQERGYTF
.	TRBV21-1	TRBJ1-2	.	TGTGCCAGCAGCAAAGCTAGGAGGAGGGCGAGTAACTATGGCTACACCTTC	CASSKARRRASNYGYTF
TRBD1	TRBV5-1	TRBJ1-2	.	TGCGCCAGCAGCCAGACCGGGACAGGGGGTATCGAAAGCTATGGCTACACCTTC	CASSQTGTGGIESYGYTF
.	TRBV7-2	TRBJ1-2	.	TGTGCCAGCAGCTCGGACGGACAAAACTATGGCTACACCTTC	CASSSDGQNYGYTF
TRBD1	TRBV7-2	TRBJ1-2	once	TGTGCCAGCAGCTCTGGACAGGGTTATAACTATGGCTACACCTTC	CASSSGQGYNYGYTF
.	TRBV11-2	TRBJ1-3	.	TGTGCCAGCAGCTTAGATCGGTCCGAGAGCTCTGGAAACACCATATATTTT	CASSLDRSESSGNTIYF
TRBD2	TRBV18	TRBJ2-1	.	TGTGCCAGCTCACCGGGACTAGCGGGGGTCGGTGAGCAGTTCTTC	CASSPGLAGVGEQFF
.	TRBV2	TRBJ1-5	.	TGTGCCAGCAGTGTCCAGGGTAGCAATCAGCCCCAGCATTTT	CASSVQGSNQPQHF
.	TRBV5-1	TRBJ2-5	.	TGCGCCAGCCGACCTGGAGGGTTTGCAGAGACCCAGTACTTC	CASRPGGFAETQYF
TRBD1	TRBV5-1	TRBJ1-2	.	TGCGCCAGCAGCTTGGGACAGGGGAACTATGGCTACACCTTC	CASSLGQGNYGYTF
TRBD1	TRBV6-5	TRBJ2-7	.	TGTGCCAGCAGTCCGGGACAGGGATCCTACGAGCAGTACTTC	CASSPGQGSYEQYF
.	TRBV5-6	TRBJ2-7	once	TGTGCCAGCACAATAACAGCGGGTTTGGAGTCCCACGAGCAGTACTTC	CASTITAGLESHEQYF
.	TRBV5-4	TRBJ1-3	.	TGTGCCAGCCATCCCTCCGTCGGGGGGGAAACTGGAAACACCATATATTTT	CASHPSVGGETGNTIYF
.	TRBV7-9	TRBJ1-2	.	TGTGCCAGCAGCCCTGGGGAGGGGGTCTATGGCTACACCTTC	CASSPGEGVYGYTF
.	TRBV18	TRBJ1-1	.	TGTGCCAGCTCACCACCCCCCGGGTACAGGCCGGGTGAAGCTTTCTTT	CASSPPPGYRPGEAFF
TRBD1	TRBV5-4	TRBJ1-1	.	TGTGCCAGCAAGCGGACAGGGACGAACACTGAAGCTTTCTTT	CASKRTGTNTEAFF
.	TRBV5-8	TRBJ2-3	.	TGTGCCAGCAGCTGGCATGTCGGGAGCACAGATACGCAGTATTTT	CASSWHVGSTDTQYF
TRBD1	TRBV7-2	TRBJ2-7	.	TGTGCCAGCAGCGCTGGACAGGGACCCTACGAGCAGTACTTC	CASSAGQGPYEQYF
TRBD2	TRBV11-2	TRBJ2-5	.	TGTGCCAGCAGCCCGCTAGCGGGGGGCCAAGAGACCCAGTACTTC	CASSPLAGGQETQYF